The source of this T cell receptor (beta chain) is a study of human T cells and chemical hapten exposure. TCRdb used MiXCR to reprocess the RACE reads, holding one entry per CDR3 protein. In the table there are fewer than 150,000 distinct CDR3 sequences, roughly 12% of which are singletons. V lost 3 bases and J lost 7; bases outside the gene matches: 7. There are 15 residues in the CDR3. The V gene's germline CDR1 is WNHNN and CDR2 SYGVQD (reference sequence). The time point is: pre-sensitization, week 0. Treatment described: therapeutic diphenylcyclopropenone sensitization with weekly scalp DPC. The receptor's source is a woman under 30 with alopecia areata. Some clones in this sample may be carry-over from other donors' samples. The genes are TRBV10-1 and TRBJ2-7; TRBD2 matches 12 bases. The sequencing used whole blood, collected in connection with sensitization to the hapten diphenylcyclopropenone (DPC). CDR3 in amino acids: CASSERTSGVGEQYF. For the CDR3, the DNA is TGCGCCAGCAGTGAACGGACTAGCGGGGTGGGTGAGCAGTACTTC.